The source of this TCR beta chain is a study of blood T cell repertoires in COVID-19. For the study at large: COVID-19 samples collected from the United States, Italy and Spain covered acute and convalescent phases. Nucleic acid was either cDNA or gDNA, and it came from T cells, B-cell-depleted T cells, or PBMCs.

As processed by the authors: Reference gene primers were amplified, and this amplification served to estimate nucleated cell counts. Repertoires were generated with immunoSEQ multiplex PCR, while TCRdb's copy carries only in-frame clones and drops some. V and J calls and clone size follow that table, whereas D and trimming were derived from the DNA. The profile shows some 340,000 clones, roughly 85% of them singletons. With V trimmed by 1 base and J by 0 bases, 3 bases remained unmatched. The CDR3 spans 15 residues. The germline gives CDR1 MNHNS, CDR2 SASEGT. The genes are TRBV6-1 and TRBJ2-7; 7 positions match TRBD1. The clonotype originates from a woman younger than 35 with acute or convalescent COVID-19. Material: peripheral blood. CDR3 sequence: CASSEEAGGSYEQYF. Written as DNA, the CDR3 is TGTGCCAGCAGTGAAGAGGCAGGGGGCTCCTACGAGCAGTACTTC.